This record covers a single T cell receptor (beta chain). What antigen it recognizes has not been identified. No quality values exist for individual bases; no much larger clone is one base distant. The record originates from a study of blood T cell repertoires in COVID-19 (dated by TCRdb to the early 2020s). With respect to the entire study: The collaborator samples originated in the United States, Italy and Spain and spanned the acute and convalescent phases of COVID-19. The material from the prospective study consisted of cDNA or gDNA derived from T cells, B-cell-depleted T cells, or PBMCs. Deeply sampled blood TCRbeta repertoires from subjects exposed to, actively infected with, or recovered from COVID-19 were included in the dataset. The repertoires were released in a freely available public database intended as a resource for research on the immune response to SARS-CoV-2. Samples were obtained from the ongoing ImmuneRACE study (first 160 participants) and from about 1,300 subjects provided by 6 global collaborators. Sample metadata almost always included a de-identified subject ID, COVID-19 status, age in years and sex. HLA class I and class II types, where available, came from metadata supplied by the sample provider rather than from assay-based typing. The full study reports these points: How much clinical and demographic metadata was included differed by source and by participant, and the metadata was provided uncurated.

The collaborating institutions used their own protocols to collect whole blood in K2EDTA tubes. For TCRbeta analysis, collaborators shipped samples in one of three forms: frozen whole blood, isolated PBMCs, or DNA extracted from either of those sample types. TCRbeta CDR3 regions were amplified from genomic DNA using the immunoSEQ Assay, a bias-controlled multiplex PCR. Processing in the source paper ran as follows. Nucleated cell counts per sample were estimated from amplification of reference gene primers within the assay. Sequence reads were collapsed and filtered to measure the absolute abundance of every unique TCRbeta CDR3 rearrangement. For each sample, productive Simpson clonality was calculated as the square root of Simpson's diversity index over productive rearrangements. The table was pulled from immuneACCESS by TCRdb, which kept in-frame rearrangements only. Such tables lose some clones; where checked, under half of the loss comes from unresolved V genes, and the rest has no known cause. V and J calls and clone size are given by that table; D and trimming were obtained from the DNA. The sample records 85,000 to 100,000 clones, about four fifths of which are singletons. 24% of the sample comes from the top ten.

V is cut by 0 bases and J by 4 bases, and the space between the germline ends is 7 bases. CDR1 and CDR2 are drawn from the germline V gene: MNHEY, SVGAGI. Including cysteine and phenylalanine, the CDR3 has 14 amino acids. Only the CDR3 region is kept as DNA, spanning 42 bases read in frame from base 1. Specimen: peripheral blood. This clonotype originated in a human donor in a cohort sampled during active COVID-19. The chain was built from TRBV6-5 and TRBJ2-1, with the D gene uncertain. The nucleotides read TGTGCCAGCAGTTACTCGACTCGGTACAATGAGCAGTTCTTC. Its amino acids are CASSYSTRYNEQFF.